This TCR beta chain was profiled in a study of T-cell memory formation after mild COVID-19. Across the whole study: Most TCR clusters belonged to a single donor.

Study-wide points: Pre-infection memory already had some responding clones, implying cross-reactive memory joined. The SARS-CoV-2 specificity of second-wave clones reaching peak at day 37 remained unverified.

Regarding this clonotype: Its antigen is not identified.

It was 5'RACE with constant-segment primers that produced the TCR alpha and TCR beta cDNA libraries, which carried sample barcodes and UMIs. MiXCR, run by TCRdb on the 5' RACE reads, gives a single entry per CDR3 protein. The sample includes approximately 410,000 distinct CDR3 sequences, less than 25% of them seen just once. This CDR3 comprises 11 residues. V lost 7 bases and J lost 5, with 11 bases in between. Germline V CDR1 and CDR2: SQVTM, ANQGSEA. The chain combines TRBV29-1 with TRBJ1-2; D possibly corresponds to TRBD1 (5 bases). Sequencing was performed on PBMCs or a T cell subset sorted from them (not recorded which). The source is an adult woman who had mild COVID-19 (a few samples of this study predate the infection). Cell type and time point are not known. The CDR3 loop is CSARGEYGYTF. CDR3 sequence (DNA): TGCAGCGCCCGGGGGGAATATGGCTACACCTTC.